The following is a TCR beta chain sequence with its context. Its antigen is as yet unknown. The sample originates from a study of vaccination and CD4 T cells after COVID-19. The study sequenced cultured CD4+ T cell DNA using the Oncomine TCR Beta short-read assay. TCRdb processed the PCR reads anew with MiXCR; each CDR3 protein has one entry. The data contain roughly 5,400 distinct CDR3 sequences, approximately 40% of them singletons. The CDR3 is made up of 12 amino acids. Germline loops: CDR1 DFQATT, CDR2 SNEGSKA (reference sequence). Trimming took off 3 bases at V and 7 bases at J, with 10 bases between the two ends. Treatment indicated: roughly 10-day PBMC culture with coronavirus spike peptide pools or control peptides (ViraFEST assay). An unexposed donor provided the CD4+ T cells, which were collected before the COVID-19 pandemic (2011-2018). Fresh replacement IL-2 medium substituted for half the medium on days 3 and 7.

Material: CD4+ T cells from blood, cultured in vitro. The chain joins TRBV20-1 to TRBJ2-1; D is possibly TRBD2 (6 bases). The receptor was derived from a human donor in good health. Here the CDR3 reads CSARDYPNEQFF. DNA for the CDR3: TGCAGTGCTAGGGACTACCCTAATGAGCAGTTCTTC.